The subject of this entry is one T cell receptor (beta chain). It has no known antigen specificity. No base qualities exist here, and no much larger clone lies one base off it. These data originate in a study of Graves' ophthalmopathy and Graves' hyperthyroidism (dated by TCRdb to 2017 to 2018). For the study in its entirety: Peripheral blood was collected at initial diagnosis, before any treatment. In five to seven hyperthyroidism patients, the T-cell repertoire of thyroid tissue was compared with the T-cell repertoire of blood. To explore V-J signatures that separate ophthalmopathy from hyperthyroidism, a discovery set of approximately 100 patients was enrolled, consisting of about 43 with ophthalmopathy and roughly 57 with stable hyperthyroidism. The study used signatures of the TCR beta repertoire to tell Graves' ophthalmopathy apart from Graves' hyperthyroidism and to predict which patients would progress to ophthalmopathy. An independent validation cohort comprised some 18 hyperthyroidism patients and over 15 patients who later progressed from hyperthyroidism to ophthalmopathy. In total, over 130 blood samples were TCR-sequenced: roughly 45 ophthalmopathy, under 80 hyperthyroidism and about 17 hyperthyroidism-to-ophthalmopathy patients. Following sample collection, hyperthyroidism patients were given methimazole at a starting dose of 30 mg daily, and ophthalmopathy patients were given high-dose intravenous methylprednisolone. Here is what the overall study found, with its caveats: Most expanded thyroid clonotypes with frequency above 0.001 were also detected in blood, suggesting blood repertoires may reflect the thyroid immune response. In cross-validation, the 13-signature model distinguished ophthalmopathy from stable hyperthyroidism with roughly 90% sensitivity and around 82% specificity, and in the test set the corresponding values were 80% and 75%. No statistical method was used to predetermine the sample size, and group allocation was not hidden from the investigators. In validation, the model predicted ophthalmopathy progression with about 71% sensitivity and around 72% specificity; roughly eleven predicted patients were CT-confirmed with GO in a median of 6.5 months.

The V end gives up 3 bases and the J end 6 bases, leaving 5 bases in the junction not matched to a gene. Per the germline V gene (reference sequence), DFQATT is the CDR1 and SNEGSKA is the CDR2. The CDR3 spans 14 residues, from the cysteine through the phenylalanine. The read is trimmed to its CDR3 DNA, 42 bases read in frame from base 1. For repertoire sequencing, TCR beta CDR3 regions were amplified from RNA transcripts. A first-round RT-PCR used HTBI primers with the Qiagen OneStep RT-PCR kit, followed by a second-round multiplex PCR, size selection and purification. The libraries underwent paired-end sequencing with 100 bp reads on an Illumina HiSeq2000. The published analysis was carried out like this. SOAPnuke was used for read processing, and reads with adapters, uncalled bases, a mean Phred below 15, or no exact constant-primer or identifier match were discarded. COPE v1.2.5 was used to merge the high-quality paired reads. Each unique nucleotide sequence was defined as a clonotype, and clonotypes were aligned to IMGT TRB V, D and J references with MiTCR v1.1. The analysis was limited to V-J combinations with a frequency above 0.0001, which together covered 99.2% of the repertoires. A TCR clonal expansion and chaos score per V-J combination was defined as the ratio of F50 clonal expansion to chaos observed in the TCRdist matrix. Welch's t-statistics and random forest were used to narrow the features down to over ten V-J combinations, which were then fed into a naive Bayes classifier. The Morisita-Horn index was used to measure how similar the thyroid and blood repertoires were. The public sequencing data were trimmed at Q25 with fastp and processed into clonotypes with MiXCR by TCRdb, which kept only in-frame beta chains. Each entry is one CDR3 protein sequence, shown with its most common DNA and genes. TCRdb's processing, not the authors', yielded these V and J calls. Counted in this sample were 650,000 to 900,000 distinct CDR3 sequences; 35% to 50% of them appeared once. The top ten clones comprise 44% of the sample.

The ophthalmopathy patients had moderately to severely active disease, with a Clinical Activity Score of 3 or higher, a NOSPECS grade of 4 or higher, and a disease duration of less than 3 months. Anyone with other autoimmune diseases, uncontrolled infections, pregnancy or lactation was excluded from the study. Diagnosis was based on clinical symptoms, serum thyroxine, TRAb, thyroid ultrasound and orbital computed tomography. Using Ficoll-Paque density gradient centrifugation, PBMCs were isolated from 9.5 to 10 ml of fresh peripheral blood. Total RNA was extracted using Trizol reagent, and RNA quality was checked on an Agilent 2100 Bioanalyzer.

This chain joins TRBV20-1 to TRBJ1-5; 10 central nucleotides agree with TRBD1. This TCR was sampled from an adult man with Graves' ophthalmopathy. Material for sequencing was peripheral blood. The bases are TGCAGTGCTAGTGGGACAGGGGTCGGTCAGCCCCAGCATTTT. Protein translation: CSASGTGVGQPQHF.